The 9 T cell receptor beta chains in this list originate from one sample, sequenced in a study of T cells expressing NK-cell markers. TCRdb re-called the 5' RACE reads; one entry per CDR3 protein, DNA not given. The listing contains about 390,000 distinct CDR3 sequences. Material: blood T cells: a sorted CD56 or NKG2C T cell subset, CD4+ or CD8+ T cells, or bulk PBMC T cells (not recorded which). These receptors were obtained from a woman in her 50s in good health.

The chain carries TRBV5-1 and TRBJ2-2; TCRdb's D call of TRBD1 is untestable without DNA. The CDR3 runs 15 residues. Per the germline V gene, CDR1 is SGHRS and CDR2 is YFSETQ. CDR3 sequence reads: CASSLRGQGAGELFF.

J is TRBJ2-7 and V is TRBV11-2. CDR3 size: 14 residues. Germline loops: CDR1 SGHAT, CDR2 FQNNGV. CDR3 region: CASSLVSSRNEQYF. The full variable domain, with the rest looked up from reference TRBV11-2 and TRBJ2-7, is EAGVAQSPRYKIIEKRQSVAFWCNPISGHATLYWYQQILGQGPKLLIQFQNNGVVDDSQLPKDRFSAERLKGVDSTLKIQPAKLEDSAVYLCASSLVSSRNEQYFGPGTRLTVT.

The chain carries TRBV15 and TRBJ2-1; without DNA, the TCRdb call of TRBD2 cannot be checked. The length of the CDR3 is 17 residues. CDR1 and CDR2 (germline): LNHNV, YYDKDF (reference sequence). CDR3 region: CATSSGAGTSVINEQFF.

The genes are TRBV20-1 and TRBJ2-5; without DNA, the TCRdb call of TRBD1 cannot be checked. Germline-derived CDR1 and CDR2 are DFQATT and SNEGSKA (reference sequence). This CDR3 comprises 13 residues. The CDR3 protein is CSGVRGAIETQYF.

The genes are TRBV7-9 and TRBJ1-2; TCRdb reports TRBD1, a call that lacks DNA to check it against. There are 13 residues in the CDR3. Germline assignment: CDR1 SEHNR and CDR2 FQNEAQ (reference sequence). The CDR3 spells CATADDRDYGYTF.

This chain's CDR3 is CASSFGRGRIVGAEQFF. The chain joins TRBV7-2 to TRBJ2-1; absent DNA, TCRdb's TRBD2 call cannot be checked. Per the germline V gene, CDR1 is SGHTA and CDR2 is FQGNSA. The CDR3 length is 17 residues.

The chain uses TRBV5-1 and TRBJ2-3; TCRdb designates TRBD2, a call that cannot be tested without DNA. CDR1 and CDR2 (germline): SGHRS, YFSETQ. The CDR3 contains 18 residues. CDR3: CASSPNTGLAGVVDTQYF.

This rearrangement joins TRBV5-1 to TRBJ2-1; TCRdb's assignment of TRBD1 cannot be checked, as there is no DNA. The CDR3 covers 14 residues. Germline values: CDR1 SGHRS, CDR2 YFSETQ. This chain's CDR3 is CASSVGQGPTEQFF.

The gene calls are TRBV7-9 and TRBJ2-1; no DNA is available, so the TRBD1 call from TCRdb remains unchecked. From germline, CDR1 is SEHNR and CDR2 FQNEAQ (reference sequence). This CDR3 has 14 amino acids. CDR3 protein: CATRGTGGINEQFF.